One and the same sample provided the 5 T cell receptor beta chains below, sequenced in a study of post-analysis software for immune sequencing data. Points from the study as a whole: There were a few TRBV segments more frequent in patients than controls, and TRBV5-6, TRBV5-1 and TRBV20-1 were among them.

Unique molecular identifiers featured in each of the TCR beta cDNA libraries. TCRdb reprocessed the PCR reads with MiXCR, giving one entry per CDR3 protein. The profile covers some 370,000 distinct CDR3 sequences, with roughly 30% appearing a single time and around an eighth taken by the ten largest. Their recognized antigens are unknown. The specimen sequenced was blood. These receptors all come from a girl aged 5 to 17 with multiple sclerosis.

The chain couples TRBV29-1 to TRBJ2-2; D remains unclear. CDR1 is SQVTM and CDR2 is ANQGSEA in the germline V gene. CDR3 length equals 13 residues. The V gene lost 3 bases and the J gene lost 1 base, with 6 bases spanning the gap. CDR3 protein: CSVESQNTGELFF. The CDR3 nucleotides read TGCAGCGTTGAGTCCCAGAACACCGGGGAGCTGTTTTTT.

This clonotype has a handful of counts. The V call is TRBV30, the J call TRBJ2-1; 9 nucleotides align to TRBD2. This CDR3 has 16 amino acids. CDR1 GTSNPN and CDR2 SVGIG come from the germline V gene (reference sequence). Unmatched junction bases numbered 11, after V lost 3 bases and J lost 5 bases. As DNA, the CDR3 is TGTGCCTGGAGCGACCTTCGGCTAGCGGGGAACAATGAGCAGTTCTTC. Protein product: CAWSDLRLAGNNEQFF.

The rearrangement links TRBV4-1 to TRBJ2-7, with 8 bases lining up with TRBD1. V lost 3 bases to trimming and J lost 0 bases; unmatched junction nucleotides: 10. The CDR3 has 17 amino acids. Germline CDR1 and CDR2: MGHRA and YSYEKL. CDR3 sequence (DNA): TGCGCCAGCAGCCAGTTCGACAGGGGCCTTAGCTCCTACGAGCAGTACTTC. Encoded protein: CASSQFDRGLSSYEQYF.

V gene TRBV4-1 combines with J gene TRBJ2-5; D may match TRBD1 or TRBD2 (6 bases each). The CDR3 extends over 15 amino acids. The V gene lost 4 bases and the J gene lost 0 bases, with 12 bases spanning the gap. Looked up from germline, CDR1 is MGHRA and CDR2 is YSYEKL. CDR3 DNA sequence: TGCGCCAGCAGCCCAAGGGGGGACAACCAAGAGACCCAGTACTTC. Translating it yields CASSPRGDNQETQYF.

This clonotype has more than one count but fewer than ten. V and J are TRBV6-6 and TRBJ1-2; D gene uncertain. There are 15 residues in the CDR3. Germline loops: CDR1 MNHNY, CDR2 SVGAGI (reference sequence). Trimming took 4 bases from V and 4 from J, leaving 16 bases between them. This chain's CDR3 is CASSSRSRELYGYTF. The CDR3 nucleotides read TGTGCCAGCAGTTCCCGATCGAGGGAGCTCTATGGCTACACCTTC.